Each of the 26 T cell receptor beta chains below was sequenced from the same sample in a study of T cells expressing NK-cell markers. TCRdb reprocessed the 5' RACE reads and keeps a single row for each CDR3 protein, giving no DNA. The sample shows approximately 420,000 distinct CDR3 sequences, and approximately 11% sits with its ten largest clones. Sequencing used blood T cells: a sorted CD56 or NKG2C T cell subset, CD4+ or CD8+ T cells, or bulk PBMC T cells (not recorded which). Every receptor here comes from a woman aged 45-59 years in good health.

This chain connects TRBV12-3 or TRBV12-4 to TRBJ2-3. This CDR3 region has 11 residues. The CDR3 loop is CASRITDTQYF.

CDR3 sequence reads: CASSEQGWDEQFF. This chain joins TRBV11-2 and TRBJ2-1; TCRdb's D call, TRBD1, is unchecked because there is no DNA. The CDR3 length is 13 residues. Looked up from germline, CDR1 is SGHAT and CDR2 is FQNNGV.

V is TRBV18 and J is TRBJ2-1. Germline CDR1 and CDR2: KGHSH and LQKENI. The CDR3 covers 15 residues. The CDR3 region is CASSPQRSSVHEQFF. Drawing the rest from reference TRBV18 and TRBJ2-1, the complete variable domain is NAGVMQNPRHLVRRRGQEARLRCSPMKGHSHVYWYRQLPEEGLKFMVYLQKENIIDESGMPKERFSAEFPKEGPSILRIQQVVRGDSAAYFCASSPQRSSVHEQFFGPGTRLTVL.

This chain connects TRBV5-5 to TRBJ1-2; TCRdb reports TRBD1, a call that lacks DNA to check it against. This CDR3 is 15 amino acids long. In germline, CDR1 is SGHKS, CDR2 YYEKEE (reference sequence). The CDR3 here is CASSLGTGMVYGYTF.

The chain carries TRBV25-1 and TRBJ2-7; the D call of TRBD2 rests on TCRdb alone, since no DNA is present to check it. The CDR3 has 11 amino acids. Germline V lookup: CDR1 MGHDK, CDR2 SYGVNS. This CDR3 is CASWGGYEQYF.

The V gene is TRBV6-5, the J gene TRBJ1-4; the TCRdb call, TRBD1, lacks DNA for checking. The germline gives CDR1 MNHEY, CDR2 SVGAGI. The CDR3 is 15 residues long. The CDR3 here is CASSYSGGFNEKLFF.

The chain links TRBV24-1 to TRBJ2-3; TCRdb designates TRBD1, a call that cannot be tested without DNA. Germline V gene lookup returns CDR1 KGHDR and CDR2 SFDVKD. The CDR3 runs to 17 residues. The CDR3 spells CATSDSKGQGPADTQYF.

CDR3 region: CASSQGQTRGWDTQYF. The chain joins TRBV4-1 to TRBJ2-3; checking the TCRdb D call of TRBD2 is not possible without DNA. The CDR3 runs to 16 residues. From germline, CDR1 is MGHRA and CDR2 YSYEKL.

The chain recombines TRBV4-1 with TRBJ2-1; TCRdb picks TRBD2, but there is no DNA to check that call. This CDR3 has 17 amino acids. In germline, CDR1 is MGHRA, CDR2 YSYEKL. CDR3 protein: CASSQGLAKSSYNEQFF.

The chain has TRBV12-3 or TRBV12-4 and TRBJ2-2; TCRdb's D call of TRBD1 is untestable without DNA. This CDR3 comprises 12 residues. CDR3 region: CASSSTGWELFF.

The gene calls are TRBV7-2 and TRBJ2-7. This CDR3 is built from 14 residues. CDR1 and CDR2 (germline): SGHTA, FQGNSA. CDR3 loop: CASSLVGASYEQYF.

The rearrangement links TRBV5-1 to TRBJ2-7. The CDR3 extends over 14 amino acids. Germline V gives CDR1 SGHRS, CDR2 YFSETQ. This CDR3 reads CASSFGGSFDEQYF.

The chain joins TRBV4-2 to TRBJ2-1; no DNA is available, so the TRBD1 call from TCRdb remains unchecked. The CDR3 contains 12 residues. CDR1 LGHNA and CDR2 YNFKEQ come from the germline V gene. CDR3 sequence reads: CASRRGLDEQFF.

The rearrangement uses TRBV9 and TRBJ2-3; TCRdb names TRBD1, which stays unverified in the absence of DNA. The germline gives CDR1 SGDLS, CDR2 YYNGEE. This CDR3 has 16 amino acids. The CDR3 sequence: CASSPGTGGFTDTQYF.

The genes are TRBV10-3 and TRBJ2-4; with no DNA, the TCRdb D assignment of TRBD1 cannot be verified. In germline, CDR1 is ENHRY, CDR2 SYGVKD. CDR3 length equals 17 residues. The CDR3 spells CAISEEIWRQGRNIQYF.

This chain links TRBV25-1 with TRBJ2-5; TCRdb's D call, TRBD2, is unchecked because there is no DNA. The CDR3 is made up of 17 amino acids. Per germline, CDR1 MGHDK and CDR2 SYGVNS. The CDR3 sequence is CASSLSWLAGRGETQYF.

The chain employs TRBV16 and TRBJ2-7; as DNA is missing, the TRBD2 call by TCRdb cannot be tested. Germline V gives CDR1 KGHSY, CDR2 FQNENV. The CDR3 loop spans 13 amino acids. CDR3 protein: CASSQEGNYEQYF.

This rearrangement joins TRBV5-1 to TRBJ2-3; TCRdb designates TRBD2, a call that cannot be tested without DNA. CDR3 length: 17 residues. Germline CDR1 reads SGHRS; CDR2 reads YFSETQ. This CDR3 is CASSYRNLSGRTNTQYF.

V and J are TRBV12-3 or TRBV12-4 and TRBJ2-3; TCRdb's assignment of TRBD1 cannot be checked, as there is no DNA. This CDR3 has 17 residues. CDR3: CASRISFARGWTDTQYF.

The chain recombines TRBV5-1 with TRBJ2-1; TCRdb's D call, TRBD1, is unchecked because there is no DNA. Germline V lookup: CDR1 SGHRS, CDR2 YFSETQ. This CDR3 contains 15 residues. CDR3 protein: CASSLGGTGRNEQFF.

This chain's CDR3 is CASSFGTGFPGANVLTF. J is TRBJ2-6 and V is TRBV12-3 or TRBV12-4; there is no DNA to check the TCRdb D call of TRBD1. The CDR3 has 17 residues.

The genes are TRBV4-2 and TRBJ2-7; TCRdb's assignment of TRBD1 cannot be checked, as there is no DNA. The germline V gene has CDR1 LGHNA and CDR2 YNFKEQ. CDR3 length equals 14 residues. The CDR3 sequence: CASSQEGGGGEQYF.

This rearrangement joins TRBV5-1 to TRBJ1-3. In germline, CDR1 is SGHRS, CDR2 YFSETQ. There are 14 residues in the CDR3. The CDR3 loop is CASRETPSGNTIYF.

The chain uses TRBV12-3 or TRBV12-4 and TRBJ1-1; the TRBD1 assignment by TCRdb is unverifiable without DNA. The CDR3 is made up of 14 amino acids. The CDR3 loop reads CASSLGGRAPEAFF.

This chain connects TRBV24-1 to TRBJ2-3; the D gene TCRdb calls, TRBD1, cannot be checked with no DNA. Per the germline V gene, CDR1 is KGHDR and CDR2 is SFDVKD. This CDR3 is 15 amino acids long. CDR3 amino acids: CATSDATGPTDTQYF.

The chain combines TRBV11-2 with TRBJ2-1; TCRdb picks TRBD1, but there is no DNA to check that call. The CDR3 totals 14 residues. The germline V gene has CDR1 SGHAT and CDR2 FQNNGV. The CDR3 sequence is CASSLAPGQNEQFF.